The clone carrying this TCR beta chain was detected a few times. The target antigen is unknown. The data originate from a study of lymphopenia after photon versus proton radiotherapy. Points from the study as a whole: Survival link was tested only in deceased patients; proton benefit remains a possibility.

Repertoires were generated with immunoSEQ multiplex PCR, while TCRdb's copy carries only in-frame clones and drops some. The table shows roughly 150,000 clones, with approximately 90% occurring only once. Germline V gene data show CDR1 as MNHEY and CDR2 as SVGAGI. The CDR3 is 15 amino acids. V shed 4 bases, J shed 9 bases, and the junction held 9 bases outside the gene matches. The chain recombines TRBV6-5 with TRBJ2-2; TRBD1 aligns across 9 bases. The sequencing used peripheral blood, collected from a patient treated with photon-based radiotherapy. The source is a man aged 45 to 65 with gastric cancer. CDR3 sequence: CASSWRTGVERELFF. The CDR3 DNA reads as TGTGCCAGCAGTTGGAGGACAGGGGTTGAAAGGGAGCTGTTTTTT.